One sample yielded the 24 T cell receptor beta chains listed below, sequenced in a study of T cells after yellow fever vaccination. TCRdb re-analysed the 5' RACE reads in MiXCR, keeping a single row per CDR3 protein. The sample contains 20,000 to 25,000 distinct CDR3 sequences, roughly 5.6% of which appear only once. Here the sequenced sample was PBMCs, either bulk or a sorted T-cell subset (CD4+, CD8+, memory, or dextramer-sorted; not recorded which), taken approximately 40 days after the first yellow fever vaccination. These receptors were taken from a man between 18 and 29 years old who received the YFV17D yellow fever vaccine.

This clonotype was detected many times. The rearrangement joins TRBV12-3 or TRBV12-4 to TRBJ1-1; D uncertain. Between the trimmed V and J ends, which lost 4 bases and 0 bases, there was a span of 9 bases. This CDR3 contains 14 residues. In nucleotides, the CDR3 is TGTGCCAGCAGTTCGGAGACGGTGAACACTGAAGCTTTCTTT. It translates to CASSSETVNTEAFF.

This clonotype was observed at least ten times. The chain combines TRBV9 with TRBJ2-5; D remains ambiguous. CDR3 size: 14 residues. Trimming took 3 bases from V and 1 from J, leaving 10 bases between them. Germline V gene sequence: CDR1 SGDLS, CDR2 YYNGEE. The CDR3 DNA reads as TGTGCCAGCAGCGGAGGAGTTTTCCAAGAGACCCAGTACTTC. This translates into CASSGGVFQETQYF.

This clonotype was counted many times. The rearrangement joins TRBV10-3 to TRBJ1-2, with 8 nucleotides matching TRBD1. V lost 10 bases and J lost 0; bases outside the gene matches: 4. This CDR3 spans 13 amino acids. Per the germline V gene, CDR1 is ENHRY and CDR2 is SYGVKD. The CDR3 sequence: CATGTGANYGYTF. The CDR3 DNA follows: TGTGCCACGGGGACAGGCGCTAACTATGGCTACACCTTC.

This clonotype was counted ten times or more. This sequence joins TRBV6-4 and TRBJ2-2, with unresolved D. Trimming left V 4 bases short and J 0 bases short, with 6 bases between. CDR3 length equals 14 residues. In germline, CDR1 is MRHNA, CDR2 SNTAGT. The CDR3 is CASSGTANTGELFF. CDR3 in DNA: TGTGCCAGCAGTGGGACCGCGAACACCGGGGAGCTGTTTTTT.

This clonotype has at least ten counts. The J gene is TRBJ2-1, the V gene TRBV6-5; D not certain. CDR3 size: 15 residues. The germline V gene encodes CDR1 MNHEY and CDR2 SVGAGI. The germline V and J ends were trimmed by 0 bases and 0 bases, with 6 bases remaining between them. Written as DNA, the CDR3 is TGTGCCAGCAGTTACTCGGACGGCTCCTACAATGAGCAGTTCTTC. Translation: CASSYSDGSYNEQFF.

This clonotype came up many times. The chain joins TRBV11-2 to TRBJ2-3; D remains ambiguous. The CDR3 is 14 residues long. Germline V CDR1 and CDR2: SGHAT, FQNNGV. The V gene lost 1 base and the J gene lost 2 bases, with 7 bases spanning the gap. The CDR3 DNA is TGTGCCAGCAGCTTAGCGGCTTACACAGATACGCAGTATTTT. Translation gives CASSLAAYTDTQYF. Combining the CDR3 with reference TRBV11-2 and TRBJ2-3 gives the whole variable domain EAGVAQSPRYKIIEKRQSVAFWCNPISGHATLYWYQQILGQGPKLLIQFQNNGVVDDSQLPKDRFSAERLKGVDSTLKIQPAKLEDSAVYLCASSLAAYTDTQYFGPGTRLTVL.

There are many counts of this clonotype. This rearrangement joins TRBV5-1 to TRBJ2-7; possible D gene TRBD2, 6 bases. V lost 0 bases to trimming and J lost 0 bases, with 10 bases between them. This CDR3 is built from 15 residues. The germline V gene has CDR1 SGHRS and CDR2 YFSETQ. The CDR3 coding sequence is TGCGCCAGCAGCTTGGTGCCCGGGGGCTCCTACGAGCAGTACGTC. Residues: CASSLVPGGSYEQYV.

Many counts were recorded for this clonotype. The rearrangement joins TRBV11-2 to TRBJ2-3; TRBD2 matches at 8 bases. This CDR3 is built from 14 residues. Trimming removed 4 bases from V and 4 bases from J; junction bases left unmatched: 4. Germline V gives CDR1 SGHAT, CDR2 FQNNGV. The CDR3 DNA is TGTGCCAGCAGCTCCTCGGGGGGGTCAGATACGCAGTATTTT. Translating it yields CASSSSGGSDTQYF.

Ten or more counts support this clonotype. The genes are TRBV12-3 or TRBV12-4 and TRBJ2-4; D assignment may be TRBD1 or TRBD2 (5 bases each). Trimming removed 3 bases from V and 3 bases from J, with 15 bases in between. CDR3 length: 16 amino acids. CDR3 nucleotide sequence: TGTGCCAGCAGTTTTCGGGGCGAGTTGGGCAAAAACATTCAGTACTTC. Amino acids: CASSFRGELGKNIQYF.

This clonotype was seen repeatedly, ten times or more. V usage is TRBV7-3 and J usage is TRBJ1-2; 11 nucleotides agree with TRBD1. V shed 5 bases, J shed 6 bases, and the junction held 8 bases outside the gene matches. Germline assignment: CDR1 SGHTA and CDR2 FQGTGA. CDR3 length: 15 amino acids. The CDR3 region has the DNA TGTGCCAGCAGCCCCGGACAGGGGGCGCAGAATGGCTACACCTTC. Its translation is CASSPGQGAQNGYTF.

This clonotype was recorded at least ten times. The chain carries TRBV11-3 and TRBJ2-7; TRBD1 matches 7 bases. There are 13 residues in the CDR3. CDR1 is SGHNT, CDR2 YENEEA, per germline. The CDR3 spells CASSLDRDYEQYV. For the CDR3, the DNA is TGTGCCAGCAGCCTAGACAGGGACTACGAGCAGTACGTC.

The chain has TRBV20-1 and TRBJ2-7; 9 nucleotides align to TRBD1. Germline V gives CDR1 DFQATT, CDR2 SNEGSKA (reference sequence). V gave up 3 bases and J gave up 0 bases; unmatched junction bases: 6. The CDR3 runs to 15 residues. CDR3 protein: CSARGDRESSYEQYV. As DNA, the CDR3 is TGCAGTGCTAGGGGGGACAGGGAGTCCTCCTACGAGCAGTACGTC.

This clonotype was found a few times. One end of the junction does not line up with germline, which may come from a read error. The rearrangement links TRBV3-1 to TRBJ2-5; maybe TRBD1 (5 bases). The CDR3 contains 15 residues. Per the germline V gene, CDR1 is LGHDT and CDR2 is YNNKEL (reference sequence). As DNA, the CDR3 is TGTGCCAGCTGCCAAGGGGTAGCCCGTCAAGAGACCCAGTACTTC. It yields the protein CASCQGVARQETQYF.

This clonotype was observed many times. V and J are TRBV20-1 and TRBJ1-3; no clear D gene. The length of the CDR3 is 13 residues. Germline CDR1 reads DFQATT; CDR2 reads SNEGSKA (reference sequence). V lost 3 bases and J 2 bases, leaving 8 bases between the germline ends. The CDR3 sequence: CSASAGTGNTIYF. For the CDR3, the DNA is TGCAGTGCTAGTGCTGGAACTGGAAACACCATATATTTT.

This clonotype is medium-sized (0.01 to 0.1%) by share. The chain links TRBV9 to TRBJ2-4; 13 bases fit TRBD2. The CDR3 covers 19 residues. V lost 4 bases to trimming and J lost 0 bases; unmatched junction nucleotides: 10. Looked up from germline, CDR1 is SGDLS and CDR2 is YYNGEE. The CDR3 nucleotides are TGTGCCAGCAGCCCGACTAGCGGGGGGTCCCTCGTAGCCAAAAACATTCAGTACTTC. This sequence encodes CASSPTSGGSLVAKNIQYF.

This clonotype was counted ten times or more. This chain uses TRBV20-1 with TRBJ1-4, with a weak D call TRBD1 (6 bases). The CDR3 length is 16 residues. Germline CDR1 DFQATT, CDR2 SNEGSKA (reference sequence). V lost 2 bases, J lost 0 bases, and 13 bases lay in between. CDR3 sequence (DNA): TGCAGTGCTAGACCCTTGACAGGTGCAACTAATGAAAAACTGTTTTTT. Translating gives CSARPLTGATNEKLFF.

This clonotype was seen repeatedly, ten times or more. This chain uses TRBV5-1 with TRBJ2-1, with D hard to call. Germline V CDR1 and CDR2: SGHRS, YFSETQ. CDR3 length equals 14 residues. V dropped 1 base and J dropped 0 bases, with 5 bases sitting between them. The CDR3 loop is CASSLHSSYNEQFF. CDR3 nucleotide sequence: TGCGCCAGCAGCTTGCACAGCTCCTACAATGAGCAGTTCTTC.

This clonotype was counted many times. The CDR3 region has the DNA TGTGCCAGCAGTTATTGGCTAGCGGGGCCCACAGATACGCAGTATTTT. This encodes CASSYWLAGPTDTQYF. The chain couples TRBV6-5 to TRBJ2-3; 9 bases fit TRBD2. The CDR3 loop spans 16 amino acids. Germline loops: CDR1 MNHEY, CDR2 SVGAGI. J gave up 2 bases and V 3 bases, and 6 bases lay outside the gene matches.

This clonotype was counted at least ten times. The chain uses TRBV6-5 and TRBJ2-7; 11 nucleotides agree with TRBD2. V lost 4 bases and J lost 10; bases outside the gene matches: 6. Germline V gives CDR1 MNHEY, CDR2 SVGAGI. The CDR3 spans 13 residues. The CDR3 reads CASSSRLAGLQYV. The CDR3, as DNA: TGTGCCAGCAGTTCAAGACTAGCGGGGTTACAGTACGTC.

This clonotype was counted ten times or more. The chain uses TRBV20-1 and TRBJ1-3, with D possibly matching TRBD1 (6 bases). CDR3 size: 12 residues. Trimming removed 2 bases at V and 4 bases at J, with 6 bases between. Germline V gives CDR1 DFQATT, CDR2 SNEGSKA (reference sequence). The DNA of the CDR3 is TGCAGTGCTAGACAGGGGGGAAACACCATATATTTT. Translation gives CSARQGGNTIYF.

This clonotype was seen many times. The chain is built from TRBV5-1 and TRBJ2-3; 8 nucleotides match TRBD2. Germline V CDR1 and CDR2: SGHRS, YFSETQ. This CDR3 comprises 14 residues. Trimming took 3 bases from V and 4 from J; bases not matched to a gene: 4. The CDR3 region is CASSSMTSADTQYF. CDR3 DNA sequence: TGCGCCAGCAGCTCGATGACTAGCGCAGATACGCAGTATTTT.

Only a few counts were recorded for this clonotype. The gene calls are TRBV18 and TRBJ2-5; unclear D gene. Trimming pared 2 bases from V and 4 bases from J, leaving 11 bases between. The CDR3 is 14 residues long. Germline-derived CDR1 and CDR2 are KGHSH and LQKENI. CDR3: CASSPLQRGETQYF. The DNA of the CDR3 is TGTGCCAGCTCACCATTACAGCGCGGAGAGACCCAGTACTTC.

Judged by abundance, this clonotype is medium-sized (0.01 to 0.1%). V usage is TRBV7-2 and J usage is TRBJ2-3; 16 bases fit TRBD2. Trimming took 5 bases from V and 4 from J; bases not matched to a gene: 6. CDR1 SGHTA and CDR2 FQGNSA come from the germline V gene. CDR3 size: 17 residues. The CDR3 sequence is CASSPGTSGGAADTQYF. The CDR3 coding sequence is TGTGCCAGCAGCCCCGGGACTAGCGGGGGGGCAGCAGATACGCAGTATTTT. The entire variable domain, with the rest obtained from reference TRBV7-2 and TRBJ2-3, is as follows: GAGVSQSPSNKVTEKGKDVELRCDPISGHTALYWYRQSLGQGLEFLIYFQGNSAPDKSGLPSDRFSAERTGGSVSTLTIQRTQQEDSAVYLCASSPGTSGGAADTQYFGPGTRLTVL.

This clonotype was counted many times. V and J are TRBV6-5 and TRBJ2-1; 12 bases agree with TRBD2. Germline V lookup: CDR1 MNHEY, CDR2 SVGAGI. This CDR3 is built from 15 residues. V trimming: 2 bases; J trimming: 12 bases; junction bases outside the gene matches: 8. CDR3 protein: CASSYRASGGARQFF. The CDR3 DNA follows: TGTGCCAGCAGTTACAGGGCTAGCGGGGGGGCAAGGCAGTTCTTC.